This T cell receptor (beta chain) emerged from a study of blood T cell repertoires in COVID-19. Study in general: Acute and convalescent COVID-19 samples came from the United States, Italy and Spain. From T cells, B-cell-depleted T cells, or PBMCs came the material, which was cDNA or gDNA.

V was pared by 5 bases and J by 2 bases, with 1 base of the junction left unmatched. Per the germline V gene, CDR1 is SGHAT and CDR2 is FQNNGV. There are 14 residues in the CDR3. In the source study's methods: From reference gene primer amplification, estimates of nucleated cell counts were derived. TCRdb's table, derived via immunoSEQ multiplex PCR, lists solely in-frame clones and lacks some. D and trimming were read from the DNA, whereas the V and J calls and clone size are those reported in that table. Here the sample spans some 160,000 clones, 65% to 85% being singletons. The J gene is TRBJ2-7, the V gene TRBV11-2, with 12 positions matching TRBD2. The clonotype originates from a man aged 50 to 59 with active or convalescent COVID-19. Sequencing was done on a sample of peripheral blood. In DNA form, the CDR3 reads TGTGCCAGCAGCCTAGCGGGAGGGACCTACGAGCAGTACTTC. Translating it yields CASSLAGGTYEQYF.